This TCR beta chain was sequenced during a study of graft-versus-host responses after intestinal transplantation. For the study at large: Anti-thymocyte globulin induction was given to all recipients, followed by tacrolimus and steroids for roughly three years.

Unmatched junction bases numbered 3, after V lost 3 bases and J lost 3 bases. Germline V CDR1 and CDR2: MGHRA, YSYEKL. The CDR3 loop spans 16 amino acids. This clone was counted a single time. Its antigen is unidentified. Broader study findings: Those patients showing graft-donor T cell macrochimerism displayed high graft-versus-host to host-versus-graft clonal ratios in allografts. GvH clonotypes were identified within recipient marrow, with a subset emerging first in ileum or blood.

Measured with immunoSEQ multiplex PCR; TCRdb has only the in-frame clones, and not every one. The table has some 120,000 clones, 93% seen once; the top ten hold more than 0.95%. Sequencing was performed on unstimulated CD8+ T cells sorted from spleen or lymph node cells, taken before transplant. This chain connects TRBV4-1 to TRBJ2-3; TRBD2 aligns across 13 bases. The sequence was collected from a human donor who was the organ donor for an intestinal transplant. The CDR3 loop is CASSHRTSGSTDTQYF. CDR3 nucleotides: TGCGCCAGCAGCCATCGGACTAGCGGGAGTACAGATACGCAGTATTTT.